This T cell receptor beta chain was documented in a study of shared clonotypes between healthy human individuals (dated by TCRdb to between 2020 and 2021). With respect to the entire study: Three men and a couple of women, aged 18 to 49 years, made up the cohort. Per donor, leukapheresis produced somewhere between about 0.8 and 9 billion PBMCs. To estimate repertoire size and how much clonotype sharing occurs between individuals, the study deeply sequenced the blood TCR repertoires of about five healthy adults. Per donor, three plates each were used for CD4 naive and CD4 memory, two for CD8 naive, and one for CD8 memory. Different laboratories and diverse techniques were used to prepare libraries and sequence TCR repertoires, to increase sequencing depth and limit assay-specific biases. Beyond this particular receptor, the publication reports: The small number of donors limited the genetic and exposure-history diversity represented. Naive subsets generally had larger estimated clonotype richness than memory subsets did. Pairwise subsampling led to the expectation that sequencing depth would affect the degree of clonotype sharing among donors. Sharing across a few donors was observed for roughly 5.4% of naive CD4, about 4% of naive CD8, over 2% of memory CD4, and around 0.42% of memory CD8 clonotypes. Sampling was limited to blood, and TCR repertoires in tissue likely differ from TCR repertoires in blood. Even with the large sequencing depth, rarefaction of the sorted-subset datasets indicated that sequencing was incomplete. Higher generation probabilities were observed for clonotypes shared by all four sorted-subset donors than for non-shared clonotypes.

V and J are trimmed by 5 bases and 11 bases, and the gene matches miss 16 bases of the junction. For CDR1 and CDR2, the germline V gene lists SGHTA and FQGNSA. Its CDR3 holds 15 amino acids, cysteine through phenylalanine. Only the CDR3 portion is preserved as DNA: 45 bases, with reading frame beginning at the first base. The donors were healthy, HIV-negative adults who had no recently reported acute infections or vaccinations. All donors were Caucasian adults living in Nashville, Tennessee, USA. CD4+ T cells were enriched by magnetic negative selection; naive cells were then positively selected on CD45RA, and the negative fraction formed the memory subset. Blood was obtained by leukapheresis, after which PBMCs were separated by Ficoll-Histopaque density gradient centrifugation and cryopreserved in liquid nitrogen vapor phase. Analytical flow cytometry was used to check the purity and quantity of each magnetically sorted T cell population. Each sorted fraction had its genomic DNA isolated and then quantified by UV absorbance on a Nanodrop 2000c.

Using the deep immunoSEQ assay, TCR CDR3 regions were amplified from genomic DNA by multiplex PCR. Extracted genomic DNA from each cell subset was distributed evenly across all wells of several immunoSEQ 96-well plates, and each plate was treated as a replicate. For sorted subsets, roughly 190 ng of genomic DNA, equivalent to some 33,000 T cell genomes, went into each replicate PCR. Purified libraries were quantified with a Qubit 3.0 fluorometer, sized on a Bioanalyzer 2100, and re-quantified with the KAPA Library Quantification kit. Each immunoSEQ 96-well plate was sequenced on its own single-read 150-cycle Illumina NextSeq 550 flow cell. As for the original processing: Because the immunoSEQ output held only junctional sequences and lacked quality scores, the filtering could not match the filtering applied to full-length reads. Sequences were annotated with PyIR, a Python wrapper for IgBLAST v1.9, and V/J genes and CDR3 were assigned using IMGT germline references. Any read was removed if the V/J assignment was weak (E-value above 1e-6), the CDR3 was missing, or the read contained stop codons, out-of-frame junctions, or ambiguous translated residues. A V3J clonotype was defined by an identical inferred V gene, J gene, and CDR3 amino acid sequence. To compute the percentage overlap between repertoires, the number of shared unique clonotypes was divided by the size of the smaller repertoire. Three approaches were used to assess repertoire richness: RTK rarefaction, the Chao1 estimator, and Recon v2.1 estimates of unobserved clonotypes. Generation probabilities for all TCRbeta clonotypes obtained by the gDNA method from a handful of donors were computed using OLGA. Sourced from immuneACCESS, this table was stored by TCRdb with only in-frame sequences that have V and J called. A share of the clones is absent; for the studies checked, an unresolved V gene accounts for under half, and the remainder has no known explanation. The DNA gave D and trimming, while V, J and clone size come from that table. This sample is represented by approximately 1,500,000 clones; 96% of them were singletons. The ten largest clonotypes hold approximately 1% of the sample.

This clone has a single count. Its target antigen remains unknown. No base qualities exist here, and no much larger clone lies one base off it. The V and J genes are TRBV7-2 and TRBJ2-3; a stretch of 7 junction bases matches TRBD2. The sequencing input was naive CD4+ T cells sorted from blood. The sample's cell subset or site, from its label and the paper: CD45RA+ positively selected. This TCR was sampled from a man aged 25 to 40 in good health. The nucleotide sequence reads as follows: TGTGCCAGCAGCCCATTCGCGAGCGGGACGGGCGGGCAGTATTTT. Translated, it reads CASSPFASGTGGQYF.